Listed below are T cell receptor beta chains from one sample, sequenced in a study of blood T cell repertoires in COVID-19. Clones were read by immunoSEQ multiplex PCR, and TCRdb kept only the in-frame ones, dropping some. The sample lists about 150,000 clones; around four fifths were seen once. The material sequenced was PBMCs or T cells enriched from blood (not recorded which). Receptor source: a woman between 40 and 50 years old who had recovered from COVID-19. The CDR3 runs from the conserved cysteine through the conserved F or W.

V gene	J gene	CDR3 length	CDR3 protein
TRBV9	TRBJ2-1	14	CASSVGGATREQFF
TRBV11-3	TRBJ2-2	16	CASSLGAGGGTGELFF
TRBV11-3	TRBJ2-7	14	CASSLAGDPYEQYF
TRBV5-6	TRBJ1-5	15	CASSLNPAGNQPQHF
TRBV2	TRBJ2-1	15	CASLRTSGPLNEQFF
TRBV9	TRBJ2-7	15	CASSGGRVGSNEQYF
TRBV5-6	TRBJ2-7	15	CASSQGVSGAYEQYF
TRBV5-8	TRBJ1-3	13	CASSTRAGNTIYF
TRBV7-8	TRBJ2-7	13	CASSLVRPGEKYF
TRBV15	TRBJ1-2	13	CATSRGLDVGYTF
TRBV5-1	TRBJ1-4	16	CASSVQGAFVAEKLFF
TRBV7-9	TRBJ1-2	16	CASSPPPAGANYGYTF
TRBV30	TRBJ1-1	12	CAWSRQGGEAFF
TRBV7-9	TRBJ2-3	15	CASSQSSSGTDTQYF
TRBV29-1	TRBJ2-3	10	CSVEVLGHYF
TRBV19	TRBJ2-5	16	CATQQGGWIGQETQYF
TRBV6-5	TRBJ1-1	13	CASSYGGEAEAFF
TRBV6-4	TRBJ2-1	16	CASSDSDSGDHNEQFF
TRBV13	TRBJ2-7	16	CASSPSPAGEYYEQYF
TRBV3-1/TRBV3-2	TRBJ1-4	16	CASSQDAAGGNEKLFF
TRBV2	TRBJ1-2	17	CASSESFGTGLYYGYTF
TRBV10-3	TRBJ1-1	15	CAISASTGGGTEAFF
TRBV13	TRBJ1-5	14	CASSVTGSNQPQHF
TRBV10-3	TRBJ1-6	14	CAISAEAGVSPLHF
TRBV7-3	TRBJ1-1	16	CASSPDWDRGNTEAFF
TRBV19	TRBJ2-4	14	CASQQTGERNIQYF
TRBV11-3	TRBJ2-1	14	CASSPLRSYNEQFF
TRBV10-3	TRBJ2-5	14	CAISHGTGKETQYF
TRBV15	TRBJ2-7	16	CATSSVQRTGSYEQYF
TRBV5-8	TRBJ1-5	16	CASSLGASQYNQPQHF
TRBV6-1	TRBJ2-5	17	CASSEALATALTETQYF
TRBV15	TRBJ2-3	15	CASSGRGQGTDTQYF
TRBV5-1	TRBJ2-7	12	CASSRDSYEQYF
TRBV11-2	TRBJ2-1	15	CASSLGGGSYNEQFF
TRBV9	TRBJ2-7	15	CASSANRDRSYEQYF
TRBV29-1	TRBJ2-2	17	CSVEAEGGVLDTGELFF
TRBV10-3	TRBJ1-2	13	CASHPAGHDGYTF
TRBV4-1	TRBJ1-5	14	CASSPGTGGQPQHF
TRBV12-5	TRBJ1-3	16	CASGSLRQGQGDTIYF
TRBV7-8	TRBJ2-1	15	CASSPASGGVGEQFF
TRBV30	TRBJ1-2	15	CAWTTGAGGNYGYTF
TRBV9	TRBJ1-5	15	CASSADGTMAQPQHF
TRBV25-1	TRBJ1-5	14	CASSGMDRDQPQHF
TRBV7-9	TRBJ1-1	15	CASSLGGGDSAEAFF
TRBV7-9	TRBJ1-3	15	CASSSPDSNGNTIYF
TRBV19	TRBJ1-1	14	CASSPRTGGTEAFF
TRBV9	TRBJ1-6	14	CASSRETTSSPLHF